One TCR beta chain is described in this entry. What it binds is unknown. This may arise from a read error, as a much more abundant clone is one base away. This specimen comes from a study of blood T cells in healthy people across ages. Findings and caveats of the study: Estimated diversity that came from one million T cells was considered an underestimate.

The authors ran a second PCR of roughly 6 to 12 cycles using a sample-barcoded 5' primer and a J-beta primer mix. Researchers report that a template-switch adaptor with 12 random nucleotides tagged each cDNA molecule. TCRdb passed the 5' RACE reads through MiXCR, listing each CDR3 protein once. The table has approximately 810,000 distinct CDR3 sequences, 29% seen once. What was sequenced was blood. The receptor comes from a woman older than 75 in good health.

The CDR3: CASRRTKNADTQYF. In DNA form, the CDR3 reads TGTGCCAGCAGACGGACTAAGAACGCAGATACGCAGTATTTT. This chain joins TRBV6-5 and TRBJ2-3, with D possibly TRBD2 on 6 matching bases. This CDR3 is built from 14 residues. Germline V lookup: CDR1 MNHEY, CDR2 SVGAGI. V was trimmed by 6 bases and J by 4 bases, leaving 14 bases between them.